These 19 T cell receptor beta chains were all obtained from the same sample, sequenced in a study of shared clonotypes between healthy human individuals. Clones were sequenced by immunoSEQ multiplex PCR, and TCRdb holds only the in-frame ones, with some missing. Of 2 million or so clones detected, roughly 94% appear once; the ten largest clones hold 0.13%. Sample: naive CD4+ T cells sorted from blood. As to subset: CD45RA+ positively selected. All receptors derive from a man aged 18 to 35 in good health.

This sequence joins TRBV4-3 and TRBJ2-7; D unclear. This CDR3 has 13 residues. Trimming removed 0 bases from V and 5 bases from J, with 8 bases in between. Germline V gene sequence: CDR1 LGHNA, CDR2 YSLEER. Here the CDR3 DNA reads TGCGCCAGCAGCCAAGATCGGTGGGACGAGCAGTACTTC. It translates to CASSQDRWDEQYF.

The chain combines TRBV18 with TRBJ2-2; D remains unclear. Germline CDR1 is KGHSH and CDR2 is LQKENI. V was shortened by 8 bases and J by 6 bases, with 22 bases between the two germline ends. This CDR3 spans 16 amino acids. The CDR3 reads CASPRVQATVPGELFF. For the CDR3, the DNA is TGTGCCAGCCCACGGGTGCAGGCAACCGTCCCCGGGGAGCTGTTTTTT. Supplemented by reference TRBV18 and TRBJ2-2, the full variable domain reads NAGVMQNPRHLVRRRGQEARLRCSPMKGHSHVYWYRQLPEEGLKFMVYLQKENIIDESGMPKERFSAEFPKEGPSILRIQQVVRGDSAAYFCASPRVQATVPGELFFGEGSRLTVL.

The chain links TRBV19 to TRBJ1-6; TRBD1 agrees at 9 bases. J lost 9 bases, V lost 6 bases, and 18 bases had no gene match. The CDR3 is 18 residues long. Per the germline V gene, CDR1 is LNHDA and CDR2 is SQIVND (reference sequence). In DNA form, the CDR3 reads TGTGCCAGTAGCACGGTAATAACAGGGGGCACAGGGTTTTCACCCCTCCACTTT. Its protein product is CASSTVITGGTGFSPLHF.

The V and J genes are TRBV5-4 and TRBJ2-5; 11 bases agree with TRBD2. The CDR3 length is 15 residues. Germline values: CDR1 SGHNT, CDR2 YYREEE (reference sequence). The V gene end was trimmed by 5 bases and the J gene end by 4 bases; junction bases not matched to a gene: 7. The CDR3 DNA is TGTGCCAGCAGGTCGGGACTAGCGGTTGGAGAGACCCAGTACTTC. Translation gives CASRSGLAVGETQYF.

CDR3 protein: CASRPSGGQNYGYTF. The DNA for the CDR3 is TGTGCCAGCAGACCCTCCGGCGGACAGAACTATGGCTACACCTTC. This chain joins TRBV6-6 and TRBJ1-2; possible D gene TRBD1, 6 bases. Germline V CDR1 and CDR2: MNHNY, SVGAGI (reference sequence). This CDR3 spans 15 amino acids. V was cut by 6 bases and J by 2 bases, with 16 bases left in between.

The chain has TRBV5-4 and TRBJ1-1; perhaps TRBD1 as D (5 bases). The CDR3 is 14 residues long. Trimming took off 5 bases at V and 3 bases at J, with 14 bases between the two ends. The V gene's germline CDR1 is SGHNT and CDR2 YYREEE (reference sequence). CDR3 nucleotide sequence: TGTGCCAGCAGACGTTGGGGCCCGGACACTGAAGCTTTCTTT. It translates to CASRRWGPDTEAFF. Full variable domain (rest looked up from reference TRBV5-4 and TRBJ1-1): ETGVTQSPTHLIKTRGQQVTLRCSSQSGHNTVSWYQQALGQGPQFIFQYYREEENGRGNFPPRFSGLQFPNYSSELNVNALELDDSALYLCASRRWGPDTEAFFGQGTRLTVV.

The chain uses TRBV2 and TRBJ2-7, with D uncertain. The CDR3 length is 13 residues. The V gene lost 3 bases and the J gene lost 2 bases, with 8 bases spanning the gap. Germline lookup yields CDR1 SNHLY and CDR2 FYNNEI. The CDR3 loop reads CASSENGPYEQYF. In DNA, the CDR3 is TGTGCCAGCAGTGAGAACGGACCCTACGAGCAGTACTTC.

The rearrangement uses TRBV13 and TRBJ2-2; D is ambiguous. The CDR3 consists of 17 residues. V was trimmed by 0 bases and J by 4 bases, leaving 15 bases between them. The germline V gene has CDR1 PRHDT and CDR2 FYEKMQ (reference sequence). CDR3 nucleotide sequence: TGTGCCAGCAGCTTAGGACAGATCCGAATTGGCACCGGGGAGCTGTTTTTT. Translating gives CASSLGQIRIGTGELFF.

The chain employs TRBV18 and TRBJ1-1, with TRBD1 as a possible D gene (6 bases). Germline V gene sequence: CDR1 KGHSH, CDR2 LQKENI. The CDR3 loop spans 14 amino acids. Between the trimmed V and J ends, which lost 4 bases and 2 bases, there was a span of 11 bases. CDR3 DNA: TGTGCCAGCTCACAAAGACAGGCAAACACTGAAGCTTTCTTT. This sequence encodes CASSQRQANTEAFF.

This chain joins TRBV9 and TRBJ2-5; D might be TRBD2 (6 bases). Germline lookup yields CDR1 SGDLS and CDR2 YYNGEE. The CDR3 spans 16 residues. Deletions cut 2 bases from V and 2 bases from J, with 16 bases between. CDR3 region: CASSVMGTPSQETQYF. The CDR3 DNA is TGTGCCAGCAGCGTTATGGGGACTCCAAGTCAAGAGACCCAGTACTTC.

This chain joins TRBV9 and TRBJ2-1, with TRBD1 matching over 9 bases. CDR1 and CDR2 (germline): SGDLS, YYNGEE. This CDR3 contains 16 residues. Trimming removed 4 bases from V and 6 bases from J; junction bases left unmatched: 11. CDR3 coding DNA: TGTGCCAGCAGCCCAAGGGGGACAGGGCTCTCCAATGAGCAGTTCTTC. It codes for CASSPRGTGLSNEQFF.

With regard to this clone: Different DNA sequences within this sample yield the same CDR3. V is TRBV5-1 and J is TRBJ1-3; D remains ambiguous. Germline V CDR1 and CDR2: SGHRS, YFSETQ. The CDR3 has 14 amino acids. Trimming left V 0 bases short and J 0 bases short, with 4 bases between. The CDR3 reads CASSLGISGNTIYF. The DNA of the CDR3 is TGCGCCAGCAGCTTGGGAATCTCTGGAAACACCATATATTTT.

The chain links TRBV9 to TRBJ2-1, with 9 nucleotides matching TRBD2. The CDR3 runs 15 residues. V lost 4 bases, J lost 10 bases, and 12 bases stayed unmatched. Per the germline V gene, CDR1 is SGDLS and CDR2 is YYNGEE. The CDR3 region is CASSSRLADQWEQFF. For the CDR3, the DNA is TGTGCCAGCAGCTCTCGACTAGCGGATCAATGGGAGCAGTTCTTC.

This chain links TRBV4-3 with TRBJ2-1; the D gene is possibly TRBD2 (6 bases). V lost 4 bases and J lost 5, with 12 bases in between. The CDR3 has 14 residues. CDR1 is LGHNA and CDR2 is YSLEER in the germline V gene. Here the CDR3 reads CASSLEGLHNEQFF. CDR3 nucleotide sequence: TGCGCCAGCAGCCTAGAGGGACTTCACAATGAGCAGTTCTTC.

This chain links TRBV6-6 with TRBJ2-7; TRBD1 aligns across 9 bases. The CDR3 length is 15 residues. Germline CDR1 and CDR2: MNHNY and SVGAGI (reference sequence). The V gene end was trimmed by 0 bases and the J gene end by 4 bases; junction bases not matched to a gene: 4. Written as DNA, the CDR3 is TGTGCCAGCAGTTACTCCGGGACAGGGATATACGAGCAGTACTTC. Its translation: CASSYSGTGIYEQYF.

Of note for this clone: A much larger clone sits a single nucleotide away, making a read error possible. The rearrangement links TRBV5-8 to TRBJ2-2; D gene unclear. Looked up from germline, CDR1 is SGHTS and CDR2 is YDEGEE. There are 11 residues in the CDR3. The V and J ends lost 4 bases and 5 bases respectively, with 3 bases between them. The chain's CDR3 is CASSPTGELFF. CDR3 sequence (DNA): TGTGCCAGCAGCCCGACCGGGGAGCTGTTTTTT. The full variable domain, in which reference TRBV5-8 and TRBJ2-2 provide the parts outside the CDR3, is EAGVTQSPTHLIKTRGQQATLRCSPISGHTSVYWYQQALGLGLQFLLWYDEGEERNRGNFPPRFSGRQFPNYSSELNVNALELEDSALYLCASSPTGELFFGEGSRLTVL.

The chain employs TRBV11-2 and TRBJ2-5, with 7 bases identical to TRBD1. Germline V gene lookup returns CDR1 SGHAT and CDR2 FQNNGV. V dropped 5 bases and J dropped 9; count of bases not matched to a gene: 15. This CDR3 comprises 15 residues. The CDR3 spells CASSPLTGPIGSQYF. DNA for the CDR3: TGTGCCAGCAGCCCACTGACAGGGCCCATCGGGTCCCAGTACTTC.

J is TRBJ2-3 and V is TRBV5-1, with 7 bases aligning to TRBD1. V trimming: 4 bases; J trimming: 0 bases; junction bases outside the gene matches: 8. CDR3 length equals 16 residues. Germline CDR1 and CDR2: SGHRS and YFSETQ. The CDR3 coding sequence is TGCGCCAGCAGCGGGGGACAGTACACTAGCACAGATACGCAGTATTTT. Translation gives CASSGGQYTSTDTQYF.

This clone occurred a few times. The chain recombines TRBV7-9 with TRBJ1-3; D might be TRBD1 (6 bases). Between the trimmed V and J ends, which lost 0 bases and 2 bases, there was a span of 8 bases. This CDR3 contains 15 residues. CDR1 SEHNR and CDR2 FQNEAQ come from the germline V gene (reference sequence). Here the CDR3 reads CASSLAQGAGNTIYF. In DNA form, the CDR3 reads TGTGCCAGCAGCTTAGCACAGGGAGCTGGAAACACCATATATTTT.